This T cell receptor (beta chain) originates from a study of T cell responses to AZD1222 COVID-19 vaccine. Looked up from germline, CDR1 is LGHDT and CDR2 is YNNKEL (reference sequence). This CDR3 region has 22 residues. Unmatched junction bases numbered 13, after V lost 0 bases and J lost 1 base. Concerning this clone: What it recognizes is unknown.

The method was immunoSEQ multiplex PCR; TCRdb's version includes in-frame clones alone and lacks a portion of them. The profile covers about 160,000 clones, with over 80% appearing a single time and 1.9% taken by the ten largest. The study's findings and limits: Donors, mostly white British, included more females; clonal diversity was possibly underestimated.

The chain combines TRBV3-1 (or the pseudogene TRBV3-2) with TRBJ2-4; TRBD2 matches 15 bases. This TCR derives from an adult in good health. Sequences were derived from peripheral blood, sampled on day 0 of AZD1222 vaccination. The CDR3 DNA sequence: TGTGCCAGCAGCCAAGAATATCCGGGACTAGCGGGAGGTGGTGCGGCCAAAAACATTCAGTACTTC. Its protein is CASSQEYPGLAGGGAAKNIQYF.